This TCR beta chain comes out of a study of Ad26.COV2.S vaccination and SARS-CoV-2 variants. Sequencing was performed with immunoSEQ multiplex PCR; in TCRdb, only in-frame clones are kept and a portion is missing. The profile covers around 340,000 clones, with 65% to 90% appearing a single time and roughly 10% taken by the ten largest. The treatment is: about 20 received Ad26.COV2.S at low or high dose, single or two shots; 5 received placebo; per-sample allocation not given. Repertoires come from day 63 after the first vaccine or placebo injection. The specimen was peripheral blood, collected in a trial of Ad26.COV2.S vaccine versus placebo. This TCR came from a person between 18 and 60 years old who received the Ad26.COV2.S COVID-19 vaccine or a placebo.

The CDR3 loop reads CASSFIRQAGYEQYF. The CDR3 region has the DNA TGCGCCAGCAGCTTTATACGACAGGCCGGGTACGAGCAGTACTTC. The J gene is TRBJ2-7, the V gene TRBV5-1, with D possibly being TRBD1 (6 bases). Per germline, CDR1 SGHRS and CDR2 YFSETQ. The germline V and J ends were trimmed by 2 bases and 4 bases, with 16 bases remaining between them. The CDR3 extends over 15 amino acids. The complete variable domain, with remaining parts taken from reference TRBV5-1 and TRBJ2-7, reads KAGVTQTPRYLIKTRGQQVTLSCSPISGHRSVSWYQQTPGQGLQFLFEYFSETQRNKGNFPGRFSGRQFSNSRSEMNVSTLELGDSALYLCASSFIRQAGYEQYFGPGTRLTVT.